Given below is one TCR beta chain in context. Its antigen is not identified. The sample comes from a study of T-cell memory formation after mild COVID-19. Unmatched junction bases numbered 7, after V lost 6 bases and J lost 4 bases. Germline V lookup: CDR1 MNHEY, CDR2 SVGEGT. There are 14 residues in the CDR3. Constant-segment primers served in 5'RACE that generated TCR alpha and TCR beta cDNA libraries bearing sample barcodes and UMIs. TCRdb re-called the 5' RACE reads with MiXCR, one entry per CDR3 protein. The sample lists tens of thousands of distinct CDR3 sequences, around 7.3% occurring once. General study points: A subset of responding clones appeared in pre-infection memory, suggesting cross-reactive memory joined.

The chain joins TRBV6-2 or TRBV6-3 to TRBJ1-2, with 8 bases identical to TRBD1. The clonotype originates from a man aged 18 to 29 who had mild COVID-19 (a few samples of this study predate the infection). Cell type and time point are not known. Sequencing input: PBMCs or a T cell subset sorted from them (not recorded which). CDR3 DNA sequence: TGTGCCAGCAGACCTTGGACAGGGATCTATGGCTACACCTTC. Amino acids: CASRPWTGIYGYTF.